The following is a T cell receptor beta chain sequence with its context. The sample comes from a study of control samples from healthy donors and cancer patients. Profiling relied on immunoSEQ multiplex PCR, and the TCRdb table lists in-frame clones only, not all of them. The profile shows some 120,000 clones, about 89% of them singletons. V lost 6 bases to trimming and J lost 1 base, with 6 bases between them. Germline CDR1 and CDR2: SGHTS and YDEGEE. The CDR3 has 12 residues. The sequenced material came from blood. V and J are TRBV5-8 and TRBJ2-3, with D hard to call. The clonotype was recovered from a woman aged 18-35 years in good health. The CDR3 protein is CASNVGTDTQYF. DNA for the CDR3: TGTGCCAGCAACGTGGGCACAGATACGCAGTATTTT.